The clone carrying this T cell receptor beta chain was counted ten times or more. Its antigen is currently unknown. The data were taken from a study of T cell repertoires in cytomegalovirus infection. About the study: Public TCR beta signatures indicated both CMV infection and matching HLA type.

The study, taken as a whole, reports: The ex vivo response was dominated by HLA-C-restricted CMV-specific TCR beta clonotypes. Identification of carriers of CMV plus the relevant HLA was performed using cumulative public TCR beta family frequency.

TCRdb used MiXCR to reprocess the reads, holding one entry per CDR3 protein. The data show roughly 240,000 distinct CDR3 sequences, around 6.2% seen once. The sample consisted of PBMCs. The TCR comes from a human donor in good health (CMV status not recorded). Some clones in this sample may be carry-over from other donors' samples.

CDR3 residues: CATGPDQPQHF. Written as DNA, the CDR3 is TGTGCCACCGGTCCAGATCAGCCCCAGCATTTT. The V gene is TRBV24-1, the J gene TRBJ1-5; D is unclear. The germline V and J ends were trimmed by 9 bases and 5 bases, with 7 bases remaining between them. The CDR3 length is 11 residues. CDR1 and CDR2 from the germline V gene are KGHDR and SFDVKD.